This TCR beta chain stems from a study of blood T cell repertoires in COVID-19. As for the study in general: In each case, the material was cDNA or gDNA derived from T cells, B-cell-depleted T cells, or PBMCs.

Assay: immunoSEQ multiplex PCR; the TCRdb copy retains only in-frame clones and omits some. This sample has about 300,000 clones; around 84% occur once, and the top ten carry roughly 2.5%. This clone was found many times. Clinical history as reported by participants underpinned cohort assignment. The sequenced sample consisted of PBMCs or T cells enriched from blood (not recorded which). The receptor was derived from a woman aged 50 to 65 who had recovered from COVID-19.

In DNA form, the CDR3 reads TGTGCCAGCAGTGACTCTAGCGGGGGGGCCAATGAGCAGTTCTTC. Translating gives CASSDSSGGANEQFF. J is TRBJ2-1 and V is TRBV6-4; 11 nucleotides agree with TRBD2. Looked up from germline, CDR1 is MRHNA and CDR2 is SNTAGT. CDR3 length: 15 amino acids. The V gene end was trimmed by 0 bases and the J gene end by 6 bases; junction bases not matched to a gene: 1.